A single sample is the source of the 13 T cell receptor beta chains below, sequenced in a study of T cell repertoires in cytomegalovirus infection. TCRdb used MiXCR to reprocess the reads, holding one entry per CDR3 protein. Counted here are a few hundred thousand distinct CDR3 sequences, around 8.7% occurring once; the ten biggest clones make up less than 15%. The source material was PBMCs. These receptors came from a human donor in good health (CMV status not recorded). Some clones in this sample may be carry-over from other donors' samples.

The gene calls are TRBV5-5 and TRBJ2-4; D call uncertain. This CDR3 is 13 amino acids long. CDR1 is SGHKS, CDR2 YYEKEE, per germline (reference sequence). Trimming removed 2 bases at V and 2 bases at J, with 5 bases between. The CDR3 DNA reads TGTGCCAGCAGCTTAGGTTCCAAAAACATTCAGTACTTC. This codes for CASSLGSKNIQYF.

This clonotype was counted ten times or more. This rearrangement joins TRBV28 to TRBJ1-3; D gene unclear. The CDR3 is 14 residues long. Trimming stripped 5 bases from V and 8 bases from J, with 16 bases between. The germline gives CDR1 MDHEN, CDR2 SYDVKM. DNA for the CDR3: TGTGCCAGCAGTATCCTCGGGGTCGGGGACACCATATATTTT. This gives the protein CASSILGVGDTIYF.

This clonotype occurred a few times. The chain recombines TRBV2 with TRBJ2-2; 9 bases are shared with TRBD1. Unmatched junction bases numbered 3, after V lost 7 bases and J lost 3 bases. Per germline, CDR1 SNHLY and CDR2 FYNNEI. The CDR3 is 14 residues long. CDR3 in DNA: TGTGCCAGCAAGAGACAGGGGGACACCGGGGAGCTGTTTTTT. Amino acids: CASKRQGDTGELFF.

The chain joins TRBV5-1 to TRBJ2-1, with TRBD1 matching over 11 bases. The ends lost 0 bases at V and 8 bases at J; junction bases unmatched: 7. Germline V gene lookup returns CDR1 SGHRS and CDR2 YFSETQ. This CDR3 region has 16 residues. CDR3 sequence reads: CASSLVLRTGGDEQFF. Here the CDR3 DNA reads TGCGCCAGCAGCTTGGTTCTCCGGACAGGGGGCGATGAGCAGTTCTTC.

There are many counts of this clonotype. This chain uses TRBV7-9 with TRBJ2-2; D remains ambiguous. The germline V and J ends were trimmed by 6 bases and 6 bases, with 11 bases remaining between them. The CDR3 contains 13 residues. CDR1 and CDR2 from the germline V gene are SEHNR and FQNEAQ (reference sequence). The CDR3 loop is CASSSRVSGELFF. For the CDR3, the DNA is TGTGCCAGCAGTTCCCGGGTGTCCGGGGAGCTGTTTTTT.

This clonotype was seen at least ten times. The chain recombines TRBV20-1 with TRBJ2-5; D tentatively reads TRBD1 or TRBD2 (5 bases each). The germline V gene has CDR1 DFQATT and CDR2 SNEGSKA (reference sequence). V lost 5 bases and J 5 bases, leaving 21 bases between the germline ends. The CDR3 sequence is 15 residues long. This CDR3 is CSARRDGSRVETQYF. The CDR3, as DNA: TGCAGTGCTCGACGGGACGGATCGAGGGTGGAGACCCAGTACTTC.

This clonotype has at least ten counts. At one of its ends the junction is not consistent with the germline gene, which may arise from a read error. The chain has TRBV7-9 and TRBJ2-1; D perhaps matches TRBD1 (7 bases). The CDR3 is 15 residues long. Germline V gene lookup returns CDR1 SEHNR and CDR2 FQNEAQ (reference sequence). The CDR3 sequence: CASTLTGEAYNEQFF. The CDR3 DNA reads TGTGCCAGCACCTTAACAGGGGAGGCCTACAATGAGCAGTTCTTC. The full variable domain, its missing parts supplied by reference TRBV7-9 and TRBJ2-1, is DTGVSQNPRHKITKRGQNVTFRCDPISEHNRLYWYRQTLGQGPEFLTYFQNEAQLEKSRLLSDRFSAERPKGSFSTLEIQRTEQGDSAMYLCASTLTGEAYNEQFFGPGTRLTVL.

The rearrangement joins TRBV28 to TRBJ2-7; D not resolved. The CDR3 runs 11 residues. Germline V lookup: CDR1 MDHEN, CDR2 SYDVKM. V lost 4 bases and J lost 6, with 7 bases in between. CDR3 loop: CASSSRTEQYF. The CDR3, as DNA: TGTGCCAGCAGTTCCAGGACCGAGCAGTACTTC.

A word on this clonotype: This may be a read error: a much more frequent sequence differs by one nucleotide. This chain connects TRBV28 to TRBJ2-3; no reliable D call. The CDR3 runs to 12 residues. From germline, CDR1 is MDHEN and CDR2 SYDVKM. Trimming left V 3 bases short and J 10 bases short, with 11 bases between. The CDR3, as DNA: TGTGCCAGCAGTTTGTCCGAGACGGCGCAGTATTTT. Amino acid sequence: CASSLSETAQYF.

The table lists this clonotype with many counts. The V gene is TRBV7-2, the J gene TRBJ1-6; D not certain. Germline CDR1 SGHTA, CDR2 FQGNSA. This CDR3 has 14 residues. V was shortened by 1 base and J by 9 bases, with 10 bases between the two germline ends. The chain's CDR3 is CASSLEFVGSPLHF. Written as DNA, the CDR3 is TGTGCCAGCAGCTTAGAATTTGTGGGTTCACCCCTCCACTTT.

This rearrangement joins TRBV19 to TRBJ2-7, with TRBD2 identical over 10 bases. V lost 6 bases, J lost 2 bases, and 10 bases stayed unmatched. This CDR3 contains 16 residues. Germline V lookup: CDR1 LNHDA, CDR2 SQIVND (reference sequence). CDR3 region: CASSLTGTSATYEQYF. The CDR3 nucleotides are TGTGCCAGTAGCCTAACCGGGACTAGCGCTACCTACGAGCAGTACTTC.

The CDR3 loop is CASSDAGTDGRETQYF. DNA of the CDR3: TGTGCCAGCAGCGATGCCGGGACGGACGGACGGGAGACCCAGTACTTC. This chain joins TRBV9 and TRBJ2-5; perhaps D is TRBD1 or TRBD2 (5 bases each). The CDR3 extends over 16 amino acids. Trimming stripped 3 bases from V and 5 bases from J, with 20 bases between. Germline loops: CDR1 SGDLS, CDR2 YYNGEE.

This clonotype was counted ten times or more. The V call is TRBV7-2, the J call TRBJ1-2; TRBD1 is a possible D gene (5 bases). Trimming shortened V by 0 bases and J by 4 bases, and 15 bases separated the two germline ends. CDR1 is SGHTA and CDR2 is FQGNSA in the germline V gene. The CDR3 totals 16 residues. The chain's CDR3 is CASSLAVAGSFYGYTF. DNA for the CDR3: TGTGCCAGCAGCTTAGCGGTGGCAGGGTCCTTCTATGGCTACACCTTC. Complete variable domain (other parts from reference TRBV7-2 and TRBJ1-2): GAGVSQSPSNKVTEKGKDVELRCDPISGHTALYWYRQSLGQGLEFLIYFQGNSAPDKSGLPSDRFSAERTGGSVSTLTIQRTQQEDSAVYLCASSLAVAGSFYGYTFGSGTRLTVV.